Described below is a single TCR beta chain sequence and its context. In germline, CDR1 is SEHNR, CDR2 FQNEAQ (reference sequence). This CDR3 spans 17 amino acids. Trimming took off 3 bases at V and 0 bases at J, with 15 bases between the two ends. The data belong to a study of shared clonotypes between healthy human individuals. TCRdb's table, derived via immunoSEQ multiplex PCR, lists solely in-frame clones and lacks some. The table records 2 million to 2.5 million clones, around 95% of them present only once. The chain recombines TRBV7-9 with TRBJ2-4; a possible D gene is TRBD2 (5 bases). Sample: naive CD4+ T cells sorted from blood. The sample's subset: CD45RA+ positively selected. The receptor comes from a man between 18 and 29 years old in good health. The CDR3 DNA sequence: TGTGCCAGCAGCTTTGATCGAGAGGGTATAGCCAAAAACATTCAGTACTTC. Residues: CASSFDREGIAKNIQYF.